These T cell receptor beta chains were read from a single sample in a study of cytomegalovirus exposure and HLA in healthy donors. Using immunoSEQ multiplex PCR, the repertoire was profiled, and TCRdb retains in-frame clones only, with some absent. The table lists 140,000 to 150,000 clones, 76% of them singletons, with 1.5% to 2% in the top ten. Sequencing used PBMCs. The receptors shown here come from a woman between 40 and 50 years old in good health and CMV-seronegative. The CDR3 runs from the conserved cysteine through the conserved F or W. Each record gives: D gene, clone size, V gene, J gene, CDR3 DNA, CDR3 protein. A D gene is named only where the DNA matches it firmly. Clone size appears in some rows only: once, few, many, or a class for an expanded clone.

TRBD1	-	TRBV18	TRBJ2-1	TGTGCCAGCTCACCGCCGGGACAGTCAATGAATGAGCAGTTCTTC	CASSPPGQSMNEQFF
-	-	TRBV30	TRBJ1-5	TGTGCCTGGAGTGTACCCGGTCAGCCCCAGCATTTT	CAWSVPGQPQHF
TRBD2	-	TRBV7-8	TRBJ2-5	TGTGCCAGCAGCGAGTGGACTAGCGGGGGGGCAGAGACCCCGTACTTC	CASSEWTSGGAETPYF
-	-	TRBV29-1	TRBJ2-7	TGCAGCGTTGAAGATCTGGACAGATCCTACGAGCAGTACTTC	CSVEDLDRSYEQYF
TRBD1	-	TRBV7-9	TRBJ1-4	TGTTCCAGCAGACCCCAGGGGGCCGAGGAAAAACTGTTTTTT	CSSRPQGAEEKLFF
-	-	TRBV15	TRBJ1-2	TGTGCCACCAGCAGAGTGGTACAGGCGAACTATGGCTACACCTTC	CATSRVVQANYGYTF
TRBD2	few	TRBV6-6	TRBJ2-6	TGTGCCAGCACGGGAGGGGCTGGGGCCAACGTCCTGACTTTC	CASTGGAGANVLTF
-	-	TRBV2	TRBJ1-5	TGTGCCAGCAGTGAAGCGCGCGGGGAAATGCGGCCCCAGCATTTT	CASSEARGEMRPQHF
TRBD2	once	TRBV4-2	TRBJ2-6	TGTGCCAGCAGCCAAGGGACTAGCTCCCCCTCTGGGGCCAACGTCCTGACTTTC	CASSQGTSSPSGANVLTF
TRBD1	few	TRBV7-6	TRBJ1-5	TGTGCCAGCAGCTTGGGGGGTGGAAGGGGGCTTGGTCAGCCCCAGCATTTT	CASSLGGGRGLGQPQHF
-	-	TRBV2	TRBJ1-1	TGTGCCAGCAGTGAAATCCGAGATCGGGGCACTGAAGCTTTCTTT	CASSEIRDRGTEAFF
-	-	TRBV6-1	TRBJ2-1	TGTGCCAGCAGTGAAGGAAGGACTCCCATCGTCAATGAGCAGTTCTTC	CASSEGRTPIVNEQFF
TRBD2	-	TRBV18	TRBJ2-2	TGTGCCAGCTCAGTGGTACTAGCGGTCGCCGGGGAGCTGTTTTTT	CASSVVLAVAGELFF
TRBD2	-	TRBV6-5	TRBJ2-3	TGTGCCAGCTTTTTTGCGGGAGAAGGCACAGATACGCAGTATTTT	CASFFAGEGTDTQYF
TRBD1	-	TRBV11-2	TRBJ1-2	TGTGCCAGCAGCCGAGATAGGACAGGGAATGGCTACACCTTC	CASSRDRTGNGYTF
-	-	TRBV5-6	TRBJ1-2	TGTGCCAGCAGCTCGGACCCCGGGACACACACTAACTATGGCTACACCTTC	CASSSDPGTHTNYGYTF
TRBD1	-	TRBV6-5	TRBJ1-3	TGTGCCAGCAGTGAGACGGGACAGGCCATATATTTT	CASSETGQAIYF
TRBD1	-	TRBV6-1	TRBJ2-5	TGTGCCAGCAGTAGACAGGGTGACGAGACCCAGTACTTC	CASSRQGDETQYF
-	-	TRBV2	TRBJ2-3	TGTGCCAGCAGTGGCGACTCTGATACGCAGTATTTT	CASSGDSDTQYF
TRBD1	-	TRBV18	TRBJ1-1	TGTGCCAGCTGGGACAGGGGGACTGAAGCTTTCTTT	CASWDRGTEAFF
-	-	TRBV9	TRBJ2-3	TGTGCCAGCAGCGCCCGGGGGGCCCAATTGGATACGCAGTATTTT	CASSARGAQLDTQYF
-	-	TRBV7-9	TRBJ1-1	TGTGCCAGCAGCCTTCGTGGCAGTAACGAAGCTTTCTTT	CASSLRGSNEAFF